These T cell receptor beta chains were read from a single sample in a study of a mutant IDH1 vaccine in newly diagnosed glioma. The antigens these receptors bind are not known. The table came from immunoSEQ multiplex PCR; TCRdb's copy has only in-frame clones and leaves some out. The sample lists approximately 60,000 clones; roughly 77% were seen once. This material consisted of PBMCs, taken from a glioma patient whose treatment included an IDH1 peptide vaccine. All receptors come from a woman between 35 and 50 years old with glioma. Some clones in this sample may be carry-over from other donors' samples. Each CDR3 is given with its conserved first and last residue.

>TRBJ2-3|TRBV27
CASSWGGFTDTQYF
>TRBJ2-2|TRBV2
CASRSPWGVPGELFF
>TRBJ2-1|TRBV13
CASSSLGTVEQFF
>TRBJ1-3|TRBV30
CAWSVLRQGTGNTIYF
>TRBJ1-4|TRBV4-3
CASSQVINEKLFF
>TRBJ1-2|TRBV29-1
CSAVDGGMYGYTF
>TRBJ1-5|TRBV19
CASSIGGRVGNQPQHF
>TRBJ1-5|TRBV28
CASSWANQPQHF
>TRBJ2-7|TRBV2
CASSGLGGEQYF
>TRBJ1-3|TRBV2
CASRGTVSGNTIYF
>TRBJ1-1|TRBV7-7
CASSLVGTGDMNTEAFF
>TRBJ2-5|TRBV2
CASTPGLKARETQYF
>TRBJ1-2|TRBV27
CASGLGEGIYGYTF
>TRBJ2-5|TRBV13
CASSRAGEKTQYF
>TRBJ2-5|TRBV4-3
CASSRGPVETQYF
>TRBJ1-1|TRBV5-4
CASSLQRGTEAFF
>TRBJ1-1|TRBV6-5
CASSYRPTMNTEAFF
>TRBJ2-2|TRBV6-6
CASSYAPWDTGELFF
>TRBJ1-5|TRBV29-1
CSVEYGGGQPQHF
>TRBJ2-3|TRBV6-1
CASHRGLDTQYF
>TRBJ2-1|TRBV6-6
CASRPTSGFYNEQFF
>TRBJ2-7|TRBV30
CAWSVPGGSLWEQYF
>TRBJ1-6|TRBV6-5
CASSYSLGLNSPLHF
>TRBJ1-2|TRBV6-5
CASSYGQAGYGYTF
>TRBJ1-6|TRBV5-6
CASSLVAGNSPLHF
>TRBJ1-6|TRBV5-1
CASSRGQGEGSPLHF
>TRBJ1-2|TRBV6-4
CASSDSRVKGYTF
>TRBJ1-3|TRBV5-1
CASSLDGVGTIYF
>TRBJ2-7|TRBV10-3
CAITPQERAGYEQYF
>TRBJ1-1|TRBV21-1
CASSKDLQEINTEAFF
>TRBJ1-6|TRBV7-2
CASSLPGNSALHF
>TRBJ1-6|TRBV19
CASSMGSHSYNSPLHF
>TRBJ1-2|TRBV18
CASSPLSGAEYYGYTF
>TRBJ2-5|TRBV29-1
CSVEGTEETQYF
>TRBJ1-4|TRBV5-1
CASSSGQPNEKLFF
>TRBJ2-2|TRBV4-1
CASSHGTSGGDGELFF
>TRBJ1-6|TRBV5-1
CASSLMEPNSPLHF
>TRBJ2-3|TRBV6-5
CASVSSGRTDTQYF
>TRBJ1-1|TRBV14
CASMPGTANTEAFF
>TRBJ1-4|TRBV2
CASKGYNEKLFF
>TRBJ1-6|TRBV10-2
CASRSGGSYNSPLHF